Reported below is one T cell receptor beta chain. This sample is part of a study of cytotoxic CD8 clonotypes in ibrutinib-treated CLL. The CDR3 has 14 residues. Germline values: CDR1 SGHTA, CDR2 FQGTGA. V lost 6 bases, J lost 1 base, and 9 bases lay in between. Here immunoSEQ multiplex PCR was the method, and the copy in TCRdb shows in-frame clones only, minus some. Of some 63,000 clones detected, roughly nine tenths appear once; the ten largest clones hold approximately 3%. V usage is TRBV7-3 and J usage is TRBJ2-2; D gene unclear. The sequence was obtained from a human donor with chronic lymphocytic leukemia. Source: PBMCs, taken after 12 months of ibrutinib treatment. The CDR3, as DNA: TGTGCCAGCAGTTATTCTATGAACACCGGGGAGCTGTTTTTT. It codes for CASSYSMNTGELFF.